The text below deals with one TCR beta chain. It was with unique molecular identifiers that the TCRbeta library was prepared. TCRdb reprocessed the PCR reads via MiXCR and lists one record per CDR3 protein. The sample carries around 250,000 distinct CDR3 sequences, more than 8% recorded once. The germline V gene has CDR1 MGHRA and CDR2 YSYEKL. This CDR3 region has 19 residues. Trimming took 0 bases from V and 0 from J; bases not matched to a gene: 5. This sample was included in a study of T-cell reconstitution after alpha-beta-depleted transplantation in children. The source of this sequence is a human donor who donated a stem cell graft to a child with SCID. The sequencing here drew on PBMCs from the stem cell graft donor, taken from the stem cell graft. The V call is TRBV4-1, the J call TRBJ2-6; TRBD1 aligns across 10 bases. The CDR3 loop reads CASSQDGTGVFSGANVLTF. The CDR3 DNA is TGCGCCAGCAGCCAAGACGGGACAGGGGTGTTCTCTGGGGCCAACGTCCTGACTTTC.